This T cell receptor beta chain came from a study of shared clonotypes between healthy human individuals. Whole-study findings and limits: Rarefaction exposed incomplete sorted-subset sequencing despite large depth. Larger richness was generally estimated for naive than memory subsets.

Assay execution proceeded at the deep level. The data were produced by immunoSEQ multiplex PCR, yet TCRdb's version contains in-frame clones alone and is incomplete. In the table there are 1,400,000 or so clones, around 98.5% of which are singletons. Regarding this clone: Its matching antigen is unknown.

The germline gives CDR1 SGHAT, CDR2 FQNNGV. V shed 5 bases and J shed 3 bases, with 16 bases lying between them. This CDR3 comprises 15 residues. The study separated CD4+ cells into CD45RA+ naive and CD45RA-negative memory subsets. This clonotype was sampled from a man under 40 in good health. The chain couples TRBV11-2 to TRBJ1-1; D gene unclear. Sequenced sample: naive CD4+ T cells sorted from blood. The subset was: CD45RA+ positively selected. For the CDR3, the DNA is TGTGCCAGCAGCGGCTATCGGTTCGGGGACACTGAAGCTTTCTTT. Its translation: CASSGYRFGDTEAFF.